This T cell receptor (beta chain) was captured in a study of CXCR3-negative and CXCR3-positive naive CD8 T cells. General observations from the study: TRB CDR3 hydrophobicity was greater in CXCR3-positive naive cells than in CXCR3-negative naive cells.

In preparing the TRB cDNA libraries, 5' RACE with UMI labels was used. After re-calling the 5' RACE reads, TCRdb lists one entry per CDR3 protein, DNA absent. The table for this sample gives 85,000 to 90,000 distinct CDR3 sequences. From germline, CDR1 is DFQATT and CDR2 SNEGSKA (reference sequence). This CDR3 has 11 residues. On this clonotype itself: Its antigen is not known.

This sequence originates from a human donor in good health. Some clones in this sample may be carry-over from other donors' samples. This chain connects TRBV20-1 to TRBJ1-1. The sample taken for sequencing was naive CXCR3+ CD8+ T cells from blood. Regarding subset: CD45RO-CCR7+CD27+CD95- naive CD8+ T cells expressing CXCR3 (TNR3+). This CDR3 reads CRPTGNTEAFF.